The TCR beta chain under discussion was sequenced for a study of cytomegalovirus exposure and HLA in healthy donors. General study points: Presence/absence analyses supposed approximately even sequencing depth among donors. Association of a missense DCLRE1C variant with TCR beta V- and J-gene trimming was reported in a later analysis. Beyond CMV serostatus, there was no information to go on about immune exposure.

As regards this clone: Its specificity is unknown.

V lost 5 bases to trimming and J lost 0 bases; unmatched junction nucleotides: 3. Germline CDR1 reads MDHEN; CDR2 reads SYDVKM. This CDR3 region has 15 residues. Both 60 Vbeta primers and 13 Jbeta primers went into the PCR. TCRdb's copy holds only in-frame clones and misses some; the assay was immunoSEQ multiplex PCR. The repertoire holds about 160,000 clones, with over 75% as singletons. Sequencing was done on a sample of PBMCs. The TCR comes from a woman aged 45-59 years in good health and CMV-seropositive. This chain links TRBV28 with TRBJ2-7; 11 positions agree with TRBD2. Here the CDR3 reads CASSATSGGSYEQYF. CDR3 coding DNA: TGTGCCAGCAGTGCCACTAGCGGGGGCTCCTACGAGCAGTACTTC. Combining the CDR3 with reference TRBV28 and TRBJ2-7 gives the whole variable domain DVKVTQSSRYLVKRTGEKVFLECVQDMDHENMFWYRQDPGLGLRLIYFSYDVKMKEKGDIPEGYSVSREKKERFSLILESASTNQTSMYLCASSATSGGSYEQYFGPGTRLTVT.